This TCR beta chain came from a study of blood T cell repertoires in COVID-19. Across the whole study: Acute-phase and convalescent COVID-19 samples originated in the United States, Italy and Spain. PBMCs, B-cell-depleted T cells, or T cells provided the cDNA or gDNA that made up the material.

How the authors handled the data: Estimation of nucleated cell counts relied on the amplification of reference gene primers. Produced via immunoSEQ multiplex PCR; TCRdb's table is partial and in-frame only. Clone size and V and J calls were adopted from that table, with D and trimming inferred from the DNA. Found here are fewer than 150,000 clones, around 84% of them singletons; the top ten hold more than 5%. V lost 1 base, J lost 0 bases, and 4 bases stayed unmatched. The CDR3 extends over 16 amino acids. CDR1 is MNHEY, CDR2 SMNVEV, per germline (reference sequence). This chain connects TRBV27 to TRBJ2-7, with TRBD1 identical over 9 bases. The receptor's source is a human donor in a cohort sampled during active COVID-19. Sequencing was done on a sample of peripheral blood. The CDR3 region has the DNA TGTGCCAGCAGTTTATTTTCGGGACAGGGCTCCTACGAGCAGTACTTC. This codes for CASSLFSGQGSYEQYF.